Sequencing of this TCR beta chain was carried out in a study of cytomegalovirus exposure and HLA in healthy donors. Assay: immunoSEQ multiplex PCR; the TCRdb copy retains only in-frame clones and omits some. The profile shows tens of thousands of clones, roughly 92% of them singletons. The germline gives CDR1 SGHRS, CDR2 YFSETQ. V was clipped by 3 bases and J by 0 bases, with 8 bases between them. The CDR3 is 14 amino acids. The chain uses TRBV5-1 and TRBJ2-3, with D possibly TRBD2 on 5 matching bases. Input material: PBMCs. The receptor's source is a man aged 18 to 30 in good health and CMV-seropositive. For the CDR3, the DNA is TGCGCCAGCAGCTCGAGGACTAGCACAGATACGCAGTATTTT. Its protein product is CASSSRTSTDTQYF.